The clone carrying this T cell receptor beta chain was observed at least ten times. Antigen: not known. Orbital computed tomography and thyroid ultrasound, together with serum TRAb and thyroxine and clinical symptoms, were used for diagnoses. This sample was taken from a study of T cells in Graves' hyperthyroidism and ophthalmopathy. RNA transcripts yielded amplified TCR beta CDR3 regions. HTBI primers were the set used in a first-round RT-PCR of the TCR CDR3. Using its own MiXCR run on the multiplex PCR reads, TCRdb lists one record per CDR3 protein. The sample gives 300,000 to 450,000 distinct CDR3 sequences, about 12% of which show up once; roughly 9.2% is in the top ten. The germline V gene encodes CDR1 SEHNR and CDR2 FQNEAQ (reference sequence). Trimming left V 5 bases short and J 5 bases short, with 21 bases between. The CDR3 spans 16 residues. Findings and limits, study-wide: Model predictions of ophthalmopathy came a median roughly 6.7 months before onset.

Specimen: blood. The rearrangement links TRBV7-9 to TRBJ2-5, with D tentatively TRBD1 (6 bases). This sequence originates from a woman younger than 35 with Graves' hyperthyroidism. The CDR3 sequence is CASSATGTPPEETQYF. The DNA of the CDR3 is TGTGCCAGCAGCGCAACCGGGACACCTCCTGAGGAGACCCAGTACTTC. The full variable domain, with the rest looked up from reference TRBV7-9 and TRBJ2-5, is DTGVSQNPRHKITKRGQNVTFRCDPISEHNRLYWYRQTLGQGPEFLTYFQNEAQLEKSRLLSDRFSAERPKGSFSTLEIQRTEQGDSAMYLCASSATGTPPEETQYFGPGTRLLVL.